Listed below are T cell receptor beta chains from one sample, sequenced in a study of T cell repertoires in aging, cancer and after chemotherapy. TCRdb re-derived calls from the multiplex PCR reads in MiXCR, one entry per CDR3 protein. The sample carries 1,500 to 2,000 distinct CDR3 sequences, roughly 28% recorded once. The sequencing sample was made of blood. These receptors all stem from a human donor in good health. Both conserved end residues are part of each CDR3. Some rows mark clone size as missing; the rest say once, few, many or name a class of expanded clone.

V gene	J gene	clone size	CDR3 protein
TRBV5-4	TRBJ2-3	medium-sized	CASSGLQGAPDTQYF
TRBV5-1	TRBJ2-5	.	CASSLTAGGPETQYF
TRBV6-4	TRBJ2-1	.	CASVAGGSSYNEQFF
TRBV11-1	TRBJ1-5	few	CASSLGATGNQPQHF
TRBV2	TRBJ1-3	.	CASSKSTGPFAGNTIYF
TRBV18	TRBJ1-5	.	CASSPLRGGTNQPQHF
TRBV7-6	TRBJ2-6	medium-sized	CASSLDTAVSGANVLTF
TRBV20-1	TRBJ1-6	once	CSASSGRGFVNSPLHF
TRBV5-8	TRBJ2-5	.	CASSLEPAAQETQYF
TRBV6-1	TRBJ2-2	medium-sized	CASTESAGSTGELFF